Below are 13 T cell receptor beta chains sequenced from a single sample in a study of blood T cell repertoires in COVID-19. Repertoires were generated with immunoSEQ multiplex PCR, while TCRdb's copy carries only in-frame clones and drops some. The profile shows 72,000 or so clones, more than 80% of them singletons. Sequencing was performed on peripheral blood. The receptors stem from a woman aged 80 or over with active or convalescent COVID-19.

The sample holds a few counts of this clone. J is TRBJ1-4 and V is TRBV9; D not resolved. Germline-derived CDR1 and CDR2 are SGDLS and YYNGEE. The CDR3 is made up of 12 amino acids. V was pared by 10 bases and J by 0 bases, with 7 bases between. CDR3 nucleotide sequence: TGTGCCCGTGGGCCAACTAATGAAAAACTGTTTTTT. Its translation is CARGPTNEKLFF.

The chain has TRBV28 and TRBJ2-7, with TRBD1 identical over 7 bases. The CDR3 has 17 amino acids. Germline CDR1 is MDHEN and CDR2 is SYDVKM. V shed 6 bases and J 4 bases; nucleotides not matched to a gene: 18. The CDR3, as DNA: TGTGCCAGCAGCTCCTCCCTGACAGGGATTACGTATTACGAGCAGTACTTC. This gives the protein CASSSSLTGITYYEQYF.

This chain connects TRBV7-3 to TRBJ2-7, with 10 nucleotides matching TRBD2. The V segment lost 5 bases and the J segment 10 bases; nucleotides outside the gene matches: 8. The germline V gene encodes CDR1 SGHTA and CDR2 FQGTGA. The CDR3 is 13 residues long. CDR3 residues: CASSPSGGADQYF. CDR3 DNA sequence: TGTGCCAGCAGCCCCAGCGGGGGGGCCGATCAGTACTTC. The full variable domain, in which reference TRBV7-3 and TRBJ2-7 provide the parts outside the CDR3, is GAGVSQTPSNKVTEKGKYVELRCDPISGHTALYWYRQSLGQGPEFLIYFQGTGAADDSGLPNDRFFAVRPEGSVSTLKIQRTERGDSAVYLCASSPSGGADQYFGPGTRLTVT.

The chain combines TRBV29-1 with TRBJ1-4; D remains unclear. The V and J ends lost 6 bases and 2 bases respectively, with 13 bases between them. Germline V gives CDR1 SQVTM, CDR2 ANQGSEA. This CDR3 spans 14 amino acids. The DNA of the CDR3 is TGCAGCGTCTCGGGGTTCGGGACTAATGAAAAACTGTTTTTT. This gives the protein CSVSGFGTNEKLFF. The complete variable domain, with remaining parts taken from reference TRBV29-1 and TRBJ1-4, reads SAVISQKPSRDICQRGTSLTIQCQVDSQVTMMFWYRQQPGQSLTLIATANQGSEATYESGFVIDKFPISRPNLTFSTLTVSNMSPEDSSIYLCSVSGFGTNEKLFFGSGTQLSVL.

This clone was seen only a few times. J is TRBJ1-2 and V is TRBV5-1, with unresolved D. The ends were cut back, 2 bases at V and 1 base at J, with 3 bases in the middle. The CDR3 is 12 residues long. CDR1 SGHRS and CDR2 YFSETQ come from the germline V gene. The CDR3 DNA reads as TGCGCCAGCAGCTTACATAACTATGGCTACACCTTC. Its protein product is CASSLHNYGYTF.

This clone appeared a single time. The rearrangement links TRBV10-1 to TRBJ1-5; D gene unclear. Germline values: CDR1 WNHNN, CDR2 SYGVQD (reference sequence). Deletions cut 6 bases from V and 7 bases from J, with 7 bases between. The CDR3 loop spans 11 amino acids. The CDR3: CASSIIQPQHF. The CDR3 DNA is TGCGCCAGCAGCATCATCCAGCCCCAGCATTTT.

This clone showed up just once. This chain's CDR3 is CASSPLQGPYEQYF. In nucleotides, the CDR3 is TGTGCCAGCAGCCCATTGCAGGGGCCCTACGAGCAGTACTTC. The chain uses TRBV6-5 and TRBJ2-7, with D possibly matching TRBD1 (6 bases). This CDR3 has 14 amino acids. CDR1 and CDR2 (germline): MNHEY, SVGAGI. V was trimmed by 6 bases and J by 2 bases, leaving 14 bases between them.

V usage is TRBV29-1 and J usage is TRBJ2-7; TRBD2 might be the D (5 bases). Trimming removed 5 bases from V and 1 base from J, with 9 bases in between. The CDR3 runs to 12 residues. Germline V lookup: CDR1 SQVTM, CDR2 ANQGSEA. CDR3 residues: CSVYGDSYEQYF. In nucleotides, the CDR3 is TGCAGCGTTTACGGGGATTCCTACGAGCAGTACTTC.

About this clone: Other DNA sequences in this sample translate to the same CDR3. The CDR3 coding sequence is TGTGCCACCAGCAGAGATCGGGGAGAGACCCAGTACTTC. Translating gives CATSRDRGETQYF. The chain is built from TRBV15 and TRBJ2-5; a weak D match, TRBD2 (5 bases). This CDR3 has 13 residues. The V gene's germline CDR1 is LNHNV and CDR2 YYDKDF (reference sequence). Trimming shortened V by 0 bases and J by 4 bases, and 6 bases separated the two germline ends.

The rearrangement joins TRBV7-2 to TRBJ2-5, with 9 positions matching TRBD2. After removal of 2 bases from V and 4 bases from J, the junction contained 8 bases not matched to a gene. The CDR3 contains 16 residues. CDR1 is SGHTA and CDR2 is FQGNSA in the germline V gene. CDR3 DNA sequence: TGTGCCAGCAGCTTACTAGCGGGGAGAACTGGAGAGACCCAGTACTTC. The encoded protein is CASSLLAGRTGETQYF.

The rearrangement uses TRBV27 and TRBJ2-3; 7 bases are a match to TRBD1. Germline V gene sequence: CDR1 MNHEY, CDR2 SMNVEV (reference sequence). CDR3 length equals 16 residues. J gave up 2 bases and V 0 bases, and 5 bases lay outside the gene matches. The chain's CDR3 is CASSLSGTANTDTQYF. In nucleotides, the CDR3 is TGTGCCAGCAGTTTATCCGGGACAGCAAACACAGATACGCAGTATTTT.

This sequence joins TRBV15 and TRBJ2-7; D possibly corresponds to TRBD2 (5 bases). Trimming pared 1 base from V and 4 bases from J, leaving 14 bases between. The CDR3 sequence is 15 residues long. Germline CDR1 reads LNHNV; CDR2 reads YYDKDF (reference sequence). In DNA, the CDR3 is TGTGCCACCAGCAGAGCCCGGGAACCCAATTACGAGCAGTACTTC. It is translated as CATSRAREPNYEQYF.

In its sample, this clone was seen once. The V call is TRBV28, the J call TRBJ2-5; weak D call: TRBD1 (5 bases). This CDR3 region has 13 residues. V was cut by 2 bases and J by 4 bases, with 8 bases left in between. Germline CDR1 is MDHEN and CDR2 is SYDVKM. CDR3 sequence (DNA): TGTGCCAGCAGTTTAGGCAGGGTAGAGACCCAGTACTTC. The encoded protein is CASSLGRVETQYF. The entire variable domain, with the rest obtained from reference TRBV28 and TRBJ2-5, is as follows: DVKVTQSSRYLVKRTGEKVFLECVQDMDHENMFWYRQDPGLGLRLIYFSYDVKMKEKGDIPEGYSVSREKKERFSLILESASTNQTSMYLCASSLGRVETQYFGPGTRLLVL.